The entry below gives a single T cell receptor (beta chain) sequence along with its context. Libraries were prepared by immunoSEQ multiplex PCR; TCRdb keeps only in-frame clonotypes and omits some of them. The table includes about 170,000 clones, more than 75% detected once. This specimen belongs to a study of blood T cell repertoires in COVID-19. V dropped 7 bases and J dropped 4; count of bases not matched to a gene: 6. CDR3 length: 15 amino acids. Germline V gene sequence: CDR1 LNHDA, CDR2 SQIVND (reference sequence). The rearrangement uses TRBV19 and TRBJ2-2, with 10 nucleotides matching TRBD2. The sequenced sample was peripheral blood. This receptor was obtained from a woman older than 75 with COVID-19, enrolled during active disease. The CDR3 protein is CASTAAGGPTGELFF. CDR3 in DNA: TGTGCCAGTACCGCAGCGGGAGGGCCCACCGGGGAGCTGTTTTTT.